The source of this TCR beta chain is a study of identical twins. Study-level results: Cross-sectional statistical analysis, not tracking of the same donors, underpinned the conclusions. With monozygotic twins, out-of-frame TCR alpha sharing exceeded what models estimated. Fewer insertions were carried by abundant cord blood beta clonotypes, but none was seen in memory repertoires. Shared out-of-frame alpha sequences (those common to twins) showed excess low generation probability.

The CDR3 is 12 residues long. CDR1 LGHDT and CDR2 YNNKEL come from the germline V gene (reference sequence). TCRdb independently ran MiXCR on the 5' RACE reads; one entry per CDR3 protein. This sample has 1.5 million or so distinct CDR3 sequences, with about 31% found just once. As to this clonotype: Antigen: not known. At one end the junction does not follow the germline gene, possibly because of a read error.

Sequencing input: cord blood. The chain joins TRBV3-1 to TRBJ2-7; maybe TRBD2 (6 bases). The J call may be mistaken, given a closer DNA end match to TRBJ2-4. This TCR came from a newborn girl in good health. CDR3 in amino acids: CASSPGLNIQYF. CDR3 coding DNA: TGCGCCAGCAGCCCGGGACTCAACATTCAGTACTTC.